This section outlines one T cell receptor (beta chain) sequence together with its context. Its antigen is not known. The data derive from a study of OX40 agonist ivuxolimab in advanced cancers. Across the study: Partial responses, seen in three patients, involved one hepatocellular carcinoma and two cutaneous melanomas. General observations from the study: Antigen specificity was not determined for the expanded peripheral T cells. Partial responders treated at 0.1-3.0 mg/kg exhibited clonal expansion among the lowest measured.

Drawing of blood for sampling happened at baseline, at cycle 4 day 1, and at cycle 7 day 1. Sequencing was performed with immunoSEQ multiplex PCR; in TCRdb, only in-frame clones are kept and a portion is missing. Of 71,000 or so clones in the sample, roughly nine tenths were seen once. Germline V gives CDR1 SGHTS, CDR2 YDEGEE. This CDR3 has 14 residues. V gave up 0 bases and J gave up 2 bases, with 9 bases separating them. This specimen consisted of CD4+ or CD8+ T cells sorted from blood, obtained in a trial of the OX40 agonist ivuxolimab. The chain couples TRBV5-8 to TRBJ2-7; maybe TRBD2 (5 bases). This TCR derives from an adult with an advanced solid tumor such as melanoma, head and neck, liver or kidney cancer. The CDR3, as DNA: TGTGCCAGCAGCTTGGGGGGAGAAACCTACGAGCAGTACTTC. Protein product: CASSLGGETYEQYF.